A single sample is the source of the 28 T cell receptor beta chains below, sequenced in a study of identical twins. In TCRdb, the 5' RACE reads were re-called with MiXCR into one record per CDR3 protein. This table holds more than 650,000 distinct CDR3 sequences, roughly 6% found once. Sequencing was done on a sample of naive T cells sorted from blood. The source of these receptors is a man younger than 30 in good health.

This clonotype appeared a few times. J is TRBJ2-2 and V is TRBV5-1, with 7 bases aligning to TRBD1. The CDR3 covers 14 residues. CDR1 is SGHRS, CDR2 YFSETQ, per germline. Germline trimming cut 7 bases from V and 6 bases from J; bases unmatched to any gene: 9. The CDR3 nucleotides read TGCGCCAGCGCACAGGGGAGACGGTCCGGGGAGCTGTTTTTT. Translated: CASAQGRRSGELFF.

This clonotype appeared a few times. The chain couples TRBV6-2 or TRBV6-3 to TRBJ2-2; D is perhaps TRBD2 (7 bases). Germline V gene lookup returns CDR1 MNHEY and CDR2 SVGEGT. V lost 2 bases, J lost 6 bases, and 10 bases lay in between. This CDR3 spans 14 amino acids. CDR3 residues: CASSYGGAPGELFF. The CDR3 bases are TGTGCCAGCAGTTACGGGGGGGCGCCCGGGGAGCTGTTTTTT.

The sample holds a few counts of this clonotype. The chain couples TRBV27 to TRBJ2-1; TRBD2 matches at 11 bases. The CDR3 spans 17 residues. Germline values: CDR1 MNHEY, CDR2 SMNVEV (reference sequence). With V trimmed by 5 bases and J by 3 bases, 9 bases remained unmatched. CDR3 sequence (DNA): TGTGCCAGCAGTCCTCGACTAGCGGGAACCTTCTACAATGAGCAGTTCTTC. Its translation is CASSPRLAGTFYNEQFF.

There are many counts of this clonotype. The V call is TRBV6-1, the J call TRBJ1-1; D gene ambiguous. The CDR3 covers 13 residues. In germline, CDR1 is MNHNS, CDR2 SASEGT. The ends were cut back, 7 bases at V and 3 bases at J, with 12 bases in the middle. The chain's CDR3 is CASTRTVDTEAFF. The CDR3 nucleotides read TGTGCCAGCACCAGGACGGTGGACACTGAAGCTTTCTTT.

This chain uses TRBV30 with TRBJ2-5, with unresolved D. CDR1 GTSNPN and CDR2 SVGIG come from the germline V gene (reference sequence). V shed 2 bases and J shed 5 bases, with 15 bases lying between them. The CDR3 is 14 residues long. The DNA for the CDR3 is TGTGCCTGGAGTCTGACTGGCATGACGGAGACCCAGTACTTC. It translates to CAWSLTGMTETQYF.

This clonotype has more than one count but fewer than ten. DNA for the CDR3: TGTGCCAGCCTGTTGGCAGGGCACTTCACAGATACGCAGTATTTT. Translation gives CASLLAGHFTDTQYF. The chain couples TRBV2 to TRBJ2-3; possibly TRBD1 for D (5 bases). V lost 8 bases and J 2 bases, leaving 17 bases between the germline ends. The V gene's germline CDR1 is SNHLY and CDR2 FYNNEI. This CDR3 has 15 amino acids.

This clonotype has a handful of counts. This chain links TRBV6-5 with TRBJ2-2; D is uncertain. This CDR3 is built from 13 residues. Germline V gives CDR1 MNHEY, CDR2 SVGAGI. Deletions cut 2 bases from V and 6 bases from J, with 7 bases between. CDR3 sequence: CASSYRVPGELFF. CDR3 coding DNA: TGTGCCAGCAGTTACCGAGTTCCCGGGGAGCTGTTTTTT.

This clonotype was observed many times. The V call is TRBV27, the J call TRBJ2-1, with D perhaps matching TRBD1 (6 bases). CDR1 is MNHEY and CDR2 is SMNVEV in the germline V gene (reference sequence). This CDR3 comprises 15 residues. The ends were cut back, 5 bases at V and 5 bases at J, with 16 bases in the middle. The chain's CDR3 is CASSITGWPHNEQFF. The CDR3 region has the DNA TGTGCCAGCAGTATTACAGGGTGGCCACACAATGAGCAGTTCTTC.

The genes are TRBV5-5 and TRBJ2-7; 9 nucleotides agree with TRBD2. CDR1 and CDR2 from the germline V gene are SGHKS and YYEKEE (reference sequence). The CDR3 consists of 16 residues. V shed 0 bases, J shed 6 bases, and the junction held 10 bases outside the gene matches. The DNA for the CDR3 is TGTGCCAGCAGCTTGGCCGCTGGGACTAGCTTTCCCGAGCAGTACTTC. It encodes CASSLAAGTSFPEQYF.

This clonotype came up many times. V and J are TRBV27 and TRBJ2-1; 7 bases are shared with TRBD2. The CDR3 consists of 17 residues. The V gene's germline CDR1 is MNHEY and CDR2 SMNVEV (reference sequence). The V gene end was trimmed by 2 bases and the J gene end by 9 bases; junction bases not matched to a gene: 16. The chain's CDR3 is CASSLPPGGGVRGEQFF. DNA of the CDR3: TGTGCCAGCAGTTTACCCCCTGGGGGGGGAGTGAGAGGTGAGCAGTTCTTC.

This clonotype was detected only a few times. CDR3 coding DNA: TGTGCCAGCAGGTCCCGGGACAGTTACAATCAGCCCCAGCATTTT. Its translation: CASRSRDSYNQPQHF. The rearrangement joins TRBV7-2 to TRBJ1-5; 7 nucleotides line up with TRBD1. V shed 6 bases and J 3 bases; nucleotides not matched to a gene: 8. The CDR3 covers 15 residues. Germline V CDR1 and CDR2: SGHTA, FQGNSA.

This clonotype was observed at least ten times. J is TRBJ2-7 and V is TRBV10-3, with D perhaps matching TRBD1 (6 bases). The CDR3 contains 14 residues. Germline CDR1 reads ENHRY; CDR2 reads SYGVKD. The V end was cut by 2 bases, the J end by 5 bases, with 13 bases between. The CDR3 loop is CAISERAGVDEQYF. The CDR3 bases are TGTGCCATCAGTGAGCGGGCAGGGGTGGACGAGCAGTACTTC.

This clonotype was counted between two and nine times. This rearrangement joins TRBV24-1 to TRBJ1-1, with a weak D call TRBD1 (5 bases). V shed 1 base and J shed 1 base, with 12 bases lying between them. CDR1 and CDR2 from the germline V gene are KGHDR and SFDVKD. This CDR3 contains 16 residues. Here the CDR3 DNA reads TGTGCCACCAGTGATTTAATTGCAGGGCGGAACACTGAAGCTTTCTTT. Residues: CATSDLIAGRNTEAFF.

The chain carries TRBV5-6 and TRBJ2-2, with D perhaps TRBD1 (6 bases). Trimming stripped 2 bases from V and 2 bases from J, with 13 bases between. Germline CDR1 and CDR2: SGHDT and YYEEEE. The CDR3 is 16 residues long. The DNA for the CDR3 is TGTGCCAGCAGCTTTGAAAGGGACACAAACACCGGGGAGCTGTTTTTT. Amino acids: CASSFERDTNTGELFF.

This clonotype was recorded at least ten times. This chain connects TRBV20-1 to TRBJ2-1; 11 bases are shared with TRBD2. CDR1 is DFQATT, CDR2 SNEGSKA, per germline (reference sequence). The CDR3 runs to 14 residues. The V and J ends lost 3 bases and 6 bases, in that order; junction bases with no gene match: 4. CDR3 sequence: CSARRTSGFNEQFF. CDR3 in DNA: TGCAGTGCTAGGCGGACTAGCGGGTTCAATGAGCAGTTCTTC.

The gene calls are TRBV3-1 and TRBJ2-1, with D possibly matching TRBD1 (6 bases). Germline V CDR1 and CDR2: LGHDT, YNNKEL (reference sequence). There are 19 residues in the CDR3. V shed 1 base and J shed 3 bases, with 22 bases lying between them. CDR3 amino acids: CASSQGWQGMRAFYNEQFF. Written as DNA, the CDR3 is TGTGCCAGCAGCCAAGGGTGGCAGGGGATGAGGGCCTTCTACAATGAGCAGTTCTTC.

The chain carries TRBV27 and TRBJ2-1; 8 nucleotides agree with TRBD2. Germline CDR1 is MNHEY and CDR2 is SMNVEV (reference sequence). CDR3 length: 17 amino acids. V was pared by 6 bases and J by 2 bases, with 12 bases of the junction left unmatched. DNA of the CDR3: TGTGCCAGCAGGGGGGTCGGCGGGAGGAACCCCTACAATGAGCAGTTCTTC. This gives the protein CASRGVGGRNPYNEQFF.

The gene calls are TRBV30 and TRBJ1-1; D is perhaps TRBD1 (5 bases). CDR1 and CDR2 (germline): GTSNPN, SVGIG (reference sequence). Trimming took 5 bases from V and 8 from J, leaving 12 bases between them. The CDR3 runs 11 residues. CDR3 DNA sequence: TGTGCCTGGGGTCGACAGCAGGAAGCTTTCTTT. It is translated as CAWGRQQEAFF.

This clonotype was found many times. V usage is TRBV4-1 and J usage is TRBJ2-3; perhaps TRBD2 as D (5 bases). This CDR3 spans 17 amino acids. Germline CDR1 is MGHRA and CDR2 is YSYEKL. Trimming removed 1 base at V and 4 bases at J, with 18 bases between. CDR3 loop: CASSQVGWAPGADTQYF. The DNA for the CDR3 is TGCGCCAGCAGCCAAGTTGGCTGGGCCCCCGGGGCAGATACGCAGTATTTT.

There are a few counts of this clonotype. The chain carries TRBV20-1 and TRBJ2-7; 7 bases are a match to TRBD1. The CDR3 extends over 15 amino acids. CDR1 and CDR2 (germline): DFQATT, SNEGSKA (reference sequence). The J segment lost 4 bases and the V segment lost 4 bases, leaving 13 bases of the junction unmatched. CDR3 protein: CSAIDTQGIRYEQYF. CDR3 nucleotide sequence: TGCAGTGCTATAGATACACAGGGGATCAGGTACGAGCAGTACTTC.

V is TRBV18 and J is TRBJ2-7; 14 positions agree with TRBD2. V lost 6 bases to trimming and J lost 0 bases; unmatched junction nucleotides: 13. Germline loops: CDR1 KGHSH, CDR2 LQKENI. This CDR3 contains 19 residues. The CDR3 loop is CASSPRPGTSGRLSYEQYF. The CDR3 DNA is TGTGCCAGCTCCCCCAGGCCCGGGACTAGCGGGAGACTCTCCTACGAGCAGTACTTC. The whole variable domain, filled in from reference TRBV18 and TRBJ2-7, reads NAGVMQNPRHLVRRRGQEARLRCSPMKGHSHVYWYRQLPEEGLKFMVYLQKENIIDESGMPKERFSAEFPKEGPSILRIQQVVRGDSAAYFCASSPRPGTSGRLSYEQYFGPGTRLTVT.

This clonotype was counted a few times. This chain links TRBV7-9 with TRBJ2-7; 7 bases map to TRBD1. This CDR3 has 13 amino acids. Germline V lookup: CDR1 SEHNR, CDR2 FQNEAQ (reference sequence). Unmatched junction bases numbered 8, after V lost 5 bases and J lost 7 bases. CDR3 DNA: TGTGCCAGCAGCGTCGACAGGGCCGGGGAGCAGTACTTC. This gives the protein CASSVDRAGEQYF.

This clonotype was seen at least ten times. Here the CDR3 reads CASSQSGGAVGDYGYTF. The DNA of the CDR3 is TGTGCCAGCAGCCAATCGGGCGGGGCAGTTGGTGACTATGGCTACACCTTC. V usage is TRBV14 and J usage is TRBJ1-2, with D possibly being TRBD1 (5 bases). The CDR3 runs to 17 residues. Trimming stripped 2 bases from V and 3 bases from J, with 19 bases between. Germline V gene data show CDR1 as SGHDN and CDR2 as FVKESK.

This chain connects TRBV24-1 to TRBJ2-3; 7 bases match TRBD2. The CDR3 is 17 amino acids. The J segment lost 2 bases and the V segment lost 2 bases, leaving 9 bases of the junction unmatched. Per germline, CDR1 KGHDR and CDR2 SFDVKD. CDR3 residues: CATSDSQRTRPTDTQYF. The CDR3 nucleotides are TGTGCCACCAGTGATTCCCAAAGGACTAGACCCACAGATACGCAGTATTTT.

This clonotype was observed at least ten times. The chain has TRBV20-1 and TRBJ2-5; TRBD1 matches at 8 bases. The CDR3 totals 13 residues. CDR1 DFQATT and CDR2 SNEGSKA come from the germline V gene (reference sequence). The ends lost 6 bases at V and 5 bases at J; junction bases unmatched: 8. The CDR3 region is CSAGQGMSETQYF. CDR3 sequence (DNA): TGCAGTGCCGGACAGGGTATGAGCGAGACCCAGTACTTC.

The chain uses TRBV4-3 and TRBJ2-1, with 9 bases fitting TRBD2. Germline lookup yields CDR1 LGHNA and CDR2 YSLEER. V lost 6 bases and J lost 0; bases outside the gene matches: 6. The CDR3 contains 16 residues. CDR3 residues: CASSGSSGTSYNEQFF. CDR3 coding DNA: TGCGCCAGCAGTGGTTCTAGCGGGACCTCCTACAATGAGCAGTTCTTC.

This clonotype turned up a few times. The V gene is TRBV9, the J gene TRBJ1-4; no firm D call. Trimming removed 0 bases at V and 5 bases at J, with 11 bases between. CDR1 and CDR2 (germline): SGDLS, YYNGEE. The CDR3 is 15 residues long. CDR3 residues: CASSVATRRNEKLFF. The CDR3 nucleotides read TGTGCCAGCAGCGTAGCTACACGGCGAAATGAAAAACTGTTTTTT. Drawing the rest from reference TRBV9 and TRBJ1-4, the complete variable domain is DSGVTQTPKHLITATGQRVTLRCSPRSGDLSVYWYQQSLDQGLQFLIQYYNGEERAKGNILERFSAQQFPDLHSELNLSSLELGDSALYFCASSVATRRNEKLFFGSGTQLSVL.

This clonotype appeared many times. The V and J genes are TRBV29-1 and TRBJ2-1, with D possibly matching TRBD2 (6 bases). The germline CDR1 and CDR2 sequences are SQVTM and ANQGSEA. V gave up 0 bases and J gave up 9 bases, with 18 bases separating them. The CDR3 has 15 amino acids. The CDR3 spells CSVEDVGDSGVEQFF. CDR3 DNA sequence: TGCAGCGTTGAAGATGTGGGGGACTCCGGGGTTGAGCAGTTCTTC.